This T cell receptor beta chain is drawn from a study of PD-1 blockade in classical Hodgkin lymphoma. The data were produced by immunoSEQ multiplex PCR, yet TCRdb's version contains in-frame clones alone and is incomplete. Of roughly 92,000 clones in the sample, roughly 90% were seen once. The CDR3 is 11 residues long. Germline CDR1 MNHEY, CDR2 SVGAGI. V was clipped by 7 bases and J by 5 bases, with 9 bases between them. Each patient's relapse followed autologous stem cell transplantation, and brentuximab vedotin exposure varied. This rearrangement joins TRBV6-5 to TRBJ2-7; D remains ambiguous. The starting material was peripheral blood mononuclear cells (PBMCs), obtained at baseline. The sequence derives from a human donor with classical Hodgkin lymphoma. CDR3 nucleotides: TGTGCCAGCACTTTGGCGGACGAGCAGTACTTC. Its protein product is CASTLADEQYF.